This TCR beta chain stems from a study of response to subunit inactivated influenza vaccine. Findings and limits, study-wide: Each seasonal influenza vaccination recruits few new T cells, the authors suggested.

From the RT-PCR reads, TCRdb called clonotypes with MiXCR, one entry per CDR3 protein. Altogether about 520,000 distinct CDR3 sequences are present, approximately 7.8% being singletons, with the ten largest covering under 15%. This clonotype was recorded a few times. Its antigen is unidentified. The V gene's germline CDR1 is SGHDN and CDR2 FVKESK. V was clipped by 1 base and J by 5 bases; unmatched bases: 3. The CDR3 loop spans 15 amino acids. The chain links TRBV14 to TRBJ2-2; TRBD1 agrees at 8 bases. Here the sequenced sample was PBMCs from blood, taken roughly 24 months after vaccination. The origin of this receptor is a man aged 50 to 69 who received an inactivated influenza vaccine. The CDR3 DNA is TGTGCCAGCAGCCAAGGACAGGGGAAGACCGGGGAGCTGTTTTTT. Translating gives CASSQGQGKTGELFF.